The T cell receptor (beta chain) described here comes from a study of cytomegalovirus exposure and HLA in healthy donors. Per the germline V gene, CDR1 is SGHAT and CDR2 is FQNNGV. This CDR3 has 14 amino acids. V lost 0 bases, J lost 6 bases, and 11 bases lay in between. Only in-frame clones appear in the TCRdb table, and some are missing; sequencing was by immunoSEQ multiplex PCR. The data show 120,000 to 150,000 clones, approximately 90% seen once. The sequence came from a man aged 18 to 30 in good health and CMV-seronegative. The chain is built from TRBV11-2 and TRBJ1-2; D unresolved. Material: PBMCs. The CDR3 DNA sequence: TGTGCCAGCAGCTTAGACGGGAAAGGGAATGGCTACACCTTC. Translated: CASSLDGKGNGYTF.